A selection of T cell receptor beta chains follows, all from one sample in a study of CXCR3-negative and CXCR3-positive naive CD8 T cells. TCRdb re-called the 5' RACE reads; every CDR3 protein appears as one record, without DNA. Its listing shows about 81,000 distinct CDR3 sequences. The sample taken for sequencing was naive CXCR3- CD8+ T cells from blood. The origin of the receptors is a human donor in good health. Some clones in this sample may be carry-over from other donors' samples. Each CDR3 is given with its conserved first and last residue. Each record gives: V gene, J gene, CDR3 protein.

v_call: TRBV29-1
j_call: TRBJ2-1
cdr3_aa: CSVTPGLAANEQFF

v_call: TRBV4-2
j_call: TRBJ2-1
cdr3_aa: CASSQGVPASDNEQFF

v_call: TRBV28
j_call: TRBJ2-5
cdr3_aa: CASSSRPPYTEYQETQYF

v_call: TRBV20-1
j_call: TRBJ2-7
cdr3_aa: CSARDLGAYSYEQYF

v_call: TRBV20-1
j_call: TRBJ2-3
cdr3_aa: CSAPDWTQDTQYF

v_call: TRBV6-1
j_call: TRBJ2-7
cdr3_aa: CASSEALNSYEQYF

v_call: TRBV4-3
j_call: TRBJ2-7
cdr3_aa: CASSPVVGEADYEQYF

v_call: TRBV9
j_call: TRBJ2-1
cdr3_aa: CASSVVGTAYNEQFF

v_call: TRBV6-4
j_call: TRBJ2-2
cdr3_aa: CASSDEDAGELFF

v_call: TRBV21-1
j_call: TRBJ1-2
cdr3_aa: CASSKGAELHGYTF

v_call: TRBV12-3/TRBV12-4
j_call: TRBJ2-5
cdr3_aa: CASSLPGRAETQYF

v_call: TRBV28
j_call: TRBJ1-1
cdr3_aa: CASSPGTGNTEAFF

v_call: TRBV10-3
j_call: TRBJ2-7
cdr3_aa: CAIRGGPLYEQYF

v_call: TRBV7-9
j_call: TRBJ2-3
cdr3_aa: CASSLGRDTQYF

v_call: TRBV14
j_call: TRBJ1-1
cdr3_aa: CASSLTENTEAFF

v_call: TRBV29-1
j_call: TRBJ1-1
cdr3_aa: CSVPREGTTEAFF

v_call: TRBV7-9
j_call: TRBJ2-7
cdr3_aa: CASSLYSTGDYEQYF

v_call: TRBV29-1
j_call: TRBJ2-7
cdr3_aa: CSVEGAGTSYEQYF

v_call: TRBV6-4
j_call: TRBJ2-3
cdr3_aa: CASSETSGTDTQYF

v_call: TRBV27
j_call: TRBJ2-7
cdr3_aa: CASSLLADLNYEQYF

v_call: TRBV28
j_call: TRBJ2-7
cdr3_aa: CASSFRGTLAYEQYF

v_call: TRBV13
j_call: TRBJ2-7
cdr3_aa: CASSSRGPDEQYF

v_call: TRBV2
j_call: TRBJ2-7
cdr3_aa: CATEPDRGRSYEQYF

v_call: TRBV15
j_call: TRBJ2-3
cdr3_aa: CATSRAQGLYTDTQYF

v_call: TRBV5-1
j_call: TRBJ2-7
cdr3_aa: CASSLPGEAYEQYF

v_call: TRBV3-1
j_call: TRBJ2-3
cdr3_aa: CASSQKVDTSTDTQYF

v_call: TRBV20-1
j_call: TRBJ1-2
cdr3_aa: CSAWDSQEYYGYTF